One and the same sample provided the 13 T cell receptor beta chains below, sequenced in a study of technical replicates of blood from several donors (dated 2017 in TCRdb). Library preparation used the immunoSEQ multiplex PCR assay. TCRdb's version of the immuneACCESS table is confined to in-frame rearrangements and falls short of the full clone set. An unresolved V gene accounts for under half of the shortfall where checked; the remainder is of unknown origin. Present in this sample are tens of thousands of clones, roughly 92% of which were seen just once. The biggest ten clones account for over 0.35% of the sample. The sequencing input was T cells isolated from PBMCs. These receptors were taken from a human donor in good health.

CDR3 DNA: TGTGCCAGCAGTTTAGTTGTTCGGACAGAATATGGCTACACCTTC. Its translation is CASSLVVRTEYGYTF. The chain couples TRBV28 to TRBJ1-2; D perhaps matches TRBD1 (6 bases). V dropped 2 bases and J dropped 5 bases, with 15 bases sitting between them. CDR1 is MDHEN, CDR2 SYDVKM, per germline. The CDR3 loop spans 15 amino acids.

By its share, this clone is medium-sized. The V call is TRBV28, the J call TRBJ1-2; D perhaps matches TRBD1 (5 bases). Germline lookup yields CDR1 MDHEN and CDR2 SYDVKM. Trimming took off 1 base at V and 6 bases at J, with 12 bases between the two ends. The CDR3 is 14 residues long. The CDR3 here is CASSLFSGRDGYTF. The CDR3, as DNA: TGTGCCAGCAGTTTATTCTCAGGGAGGGATGGCTACACCTTC.

V usage is TRBV25-1 and J usage is TRBJ2-1; D might be TRBD2 (5 bases). Looked up from germline, CDR1 is MGHDK and CDR2 is SYGVNS. This CDR3 is built from 13 residues. Trimming left V 8 bases short and J 4 bases short, with 12 bases between. The CDR3 region is CASLAADYNEQFF. The CDR3 DNA is TGTGCCAGCCTAGCAGCAGATTACAATGAGCAGTTCTTC.

The chain is built from TRBV18 and TRBJ2-7; 8 bases line up with TRBD2. Germline loops: CDR1 KGHSH, CDR2 LQKENI. The CDR3 contains 14 residues. With 8 bases clipped from V and 4 bases from J, the junction kept 10 bases outside the gene matches. DNA for the CDR3: TGTGCCAGCGCTCCACTAGCGGAGGTTTACGAGCAGTACTTC. As protein: CASAPLAEVYEQYF.

The rearrangement uses TRBV27 and TRBJ2-7; a weak D match, TRBD1 (6 bases). Germline CDR1 MNHEY, CDR2 SMNVEV (reference sequence). This CDR3 comprises 16 residues. V was trimmed by 5 bases and J by 0 bases, leaving 17 bases between them. This chain's CDR3 is CASSPDPTGSSYEQYF. The DNA of the CDR3 is TGTGCCAGCAGTCCAGACCCCACAGGGTCCTCCTACGAGCAGTACTTC.

The chain is built from TRBV5-8 and TRBJ2-3; D is unresolved. Between the trimmed V and J ends, which lost 5 bases and 1 base, there was a span of 14 bases. The germline V gene has CDR1 SGHTS and CDR2 YDEGEE. The CDR3 length is 15 residues. The chain's CDR3 is CASRPLEVGTDTQYF. The CDR3 nucleotides read TGTGCCAGCAGGCCTTTAGAGGTGGGCACAGATACGCAGTATTTT. Looking up the rest from reference TRBV5-8 and TRBJ2-3 gives the full variable domain: EAGVTQSPTHLIKTRGQQATLRCSPISGHTSVYWYQQALGLGLQFLLWYDEGEERNRGNFPPRFSGRQFPNYSSELNVNALELEDSALYLCASRPLEVGTDTQYFGPGTRLTVL.

The chain has TRBV28 and TRBJ2-7, with 7 bases identical to TRBD1. Germline V gives CDR1 MDHEN, CDR2 SYDVKM. This CDR3 comprises 14 residues. With 4 bases clipped from V and 1 base from J, the junction kept 4 bases outside the gene matches. The DNA of the CDR3 is TGTGCCAGCAGTTGGACAGGTGGTTCCTACGAGCAGTACTTC. Its translation: CASSWTGGSYEQYF. Using reference TRBV28 and TRBJ2-7 for the parts outside the CDR3, the full variable domain is DVKVTQSSRYLVKRTGEKVFLECVQDMDHENMFWYRQDPGLGLRLIYFSYDVKMKEKGDIPEGYSVSREKKERFSLILESASTNQTSMYLCASSWTGGSYEQYFGPGTRLTVT.

The chain recombines TRBV10-1 with TRBJ1-1; possible D gene TRBD1, 5 bases. The CDR3 totals 15 residues. V lost 2 bases and J 3 bases, leaving 13 bases between the germline ends. Germline CDR1 and CDR2: WNHNN and SYGVQD (reference sequence). The CDR3 spells CASSERRGLDTEAFF. As DNA, the CDR3 is TGCGCCAGCAGTGAGAGGAGGGGCCTAGACACTGAAGCTTTCTTT.

This sequence joins TRBV11-2 and TRBJ2-1, with 7 nucleotides matching TRBD2. V trimming: 2 bases; J trimming: 7 bases; junction bases outside the gene matches: 5. The CDR3 loop spans 14 amino acids. Per the germline V gene, CDR1 is SGHAT and CDR2 is FQNNGV. The CDR3 loop is CASSLWLADNEQFF. CDR3 sequence (DNA): TGTGCCAGCAGCTTATGGCTAGCGGATAATGAGCAGTTCTTC.

The V call is TRBV5-6, the J call TRBJ2-1; 9 nucleotides agree with TRBD2. Germline V lookup: CDR1 SGHDT, CDR2 YYEEEE. CDR3 length: 15 amino acids. V dropped 4 bases and J dropped 7; count of bases not matched to a gene: 9. CDR3 sequence (DNA): TGTGCCAGCAGCCTAATAGCGGGAGCCTTTAATGAGCAGTTCTTC. Amino acid sequence: CASSLIAGAFNEQFF.

This chain links TRBV28 with TRBJ1-5; possible D gene TRBD1, 5 bases. This CDR3 contains 13 residues. Germline V gene sequence: CDR1 MDHEN, CDR2 SYDVKM. V dropped 2 bases and J dropped 7 bases, with 9 bases sitting between them. This chain's CDR3 is CASSLQGRQPQHF. The CDR3 DNA reads TGTGCCAGCAGTTTACAGGGAAGGCAGCCCCAGCATTTT.

This clone showed up just once. The chain couples TRBV5-6 to TRBJ2-7; 8 positions match TRBD1. Germline CDR1 is SGHDT and CDR2 is YYEEEE. Trimming at V came to 1 base and at J to 6 bases, leaving 3 bases not matched to a gene. This CDR3 spans 13 amino acids. CDR3: CASSLTGGLEQYF. CDR3 DNA: TGTGCCAGCAGCTTGACAGGGGGACTCGAGCAGTACTTC.

The J gene is TRBJ1-4, the V gene TRBV7-2; TRBD1 aligns across 8 bases. After removal of 6 bases from V and 7 bases from J, the junction contained 10 bases not matched to a gene. This CDR3 comprises 15 residues. Germline CDR1 and CDR2: SGHTA and FQGNSA. CDR3 amino acids: CASRTGTGMGEKLFF. CDR3 nucleotides: TGTGCCAGCAGAACCGGGACAGGAATGGGTGAAAAACTGTTTTTT.